What follows describes a single T cell receptor (beta chain). What antigen it recognizes has not been identified. There are no base qualities to consult, and no much larger clone falls within one base. Receptor libraries were prepared by the immunoSEQ multiplex PCR assay. The source is immuneACCESS, and TCRdb retained only in-frame sequences with V and J called. Part of the clones is not carried over; for the studies checked, unresolved V genes explain less than half of this, and the remainder is unexplained. Within this sample are about 49,000 clones, with approximately 86% of them counted one time only. Clones ranked in the top ten supply roughly 2.8% of the sample. The sample is drawn from a study of control samples from healthy donors and cancer patients (dated by TCRdb to 2020 to 2022). From cysteine to phenylalanine, the CDR3 is 17 amino acids long. Of the read, only the CDR3 DNA is kept; its 51 bases are in frame from base 1. CDR1 SGHAT and CDR2 FQNNGV were looked up in the germline V gene. V and J are truncated by 0 bases and 3 bases respectively, leaving an intervening sequence of 15 bases.

This chain is built from TRBV11-2 and TRBJ1-3; the D gene identity is not certain. The sequenced sample consisted of PBMCs. The TCR was taken from a woman in her forties or fifties with lung cancer. Read as DNA, the sequence is TGTGCCAGCAGCTTAGACCCCCCAAGGAGAGGTGGAAACACCATATATTTT. Translated, it gives CASSLDPPRRGGNTIYF.